This T cell receptor beta chain is from a study of T cell responses to AZD1222 COVID-19 vaccine. Study observations and caveats: Distributed over spike, vaccine-associated CD4 TCRs predominated at 160-218 and 743-854. Among the donors, most were white British and more were female, and clonal diversity was possibly underestimated.

About this clone: Its antigen remains unidentified.

The CDR3 sequence is 14 residues long. Libraries were prepared by immunoSEQ multiplex PCR; TCRdb keeps only in-frame clonotypes and omits some of them. The table has about 140,000 clones, approximately 90% seen once. J is TRBJ1-2 and V is TRBV21-1; no DNA check was done on the table's D call, TRBD1. TRBV21-1 is noted as a pseudogene. The sequence was obtained from an adult in good health. The sequenced sample was peripheral blood, obtained on day 0 of AZD1222 vaccination. The chain's CDR3 is CASSKRGHLYGYTF. CDR3 DNA: TGTGCCAGCAGCAAGCGAGGACACCTCTATGGCTACACCTTC.